The T cell receptor (beta chain) described here comes from a study of shared clonotypes between healthy human individuals. The study, taken as a whole, reports: Generally, naive subsets came out with larger estimated richness than memory subsets. Among donors, the sharing of clonotypes was expected to be influenced by sequencing depth. Compared with clonotypes that all four donors shared, non-shared clonotypes had lower generation probabilities.

About this clone itself: The antigen is undetermined.

The CDR3 runs to 15 residues. Germline loops: CDR1 MNHEY, CDR2 SMNVEV (reference sequence). V was clipped by 1 base and J by 6 bases, with 16 bases between them. Naive CD8 cells lacked CD45RO, underwent positive selection for CCR7 and left out terminally differentiated effector memory CD45RA+ cells. There were only Caucasian adults among the donors, and all lived in Nashville, Tennessee. Assay: immunoSEQ multiplex PCR; the TCRdb copy retains only in-frame clones and omits some. The table includes just over 2,000,000 clones, about 95% detected once. This chain connects TRBV27 to TRBJ2-7; D might be TRBD2 (5 bases). The clonotype comes from a man younger than 30 in good health. What was sequenced was naive CD8+ T cells sorted from blood. This chain's CDR3 is CASSLYVGESSEQYF. The CDR3, as DNA: TGTGCCAGCAGTTTATATGTGGGAGAATCGTCCGAGCAGTACTTC.